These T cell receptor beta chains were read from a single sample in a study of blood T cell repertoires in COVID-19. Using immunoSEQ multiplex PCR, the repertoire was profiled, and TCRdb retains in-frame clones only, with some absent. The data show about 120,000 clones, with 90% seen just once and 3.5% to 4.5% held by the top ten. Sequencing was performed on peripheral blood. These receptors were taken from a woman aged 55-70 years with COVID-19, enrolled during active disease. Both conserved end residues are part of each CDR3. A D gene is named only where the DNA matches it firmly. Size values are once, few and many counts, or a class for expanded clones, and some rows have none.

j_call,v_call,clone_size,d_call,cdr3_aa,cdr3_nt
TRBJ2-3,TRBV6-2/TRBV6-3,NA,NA,CASSYSGERGALTDTQYF,TGTGCCAGCAGTTACTCAGGGGAACGGGGGGCCCTCACAGATACGCAGTATTTT
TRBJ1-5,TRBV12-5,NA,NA,CASGLFGSGNQPQHF,TGTGCTAGTGGTTTGTTTGGCAGTGGCAATCAGCCCCAGCATTTT
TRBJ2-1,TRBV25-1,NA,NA,CASNAGARVEQFF,TGTGCCAGCAATGCAGGGGCTAGGGTTGAGCAGTTCTTC
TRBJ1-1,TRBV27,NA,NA,CASSLNLDRRTEAFF,TGTGCCAGCAGTTTAAATTTGGACAGACGGACTGAAGCTTTCTTT
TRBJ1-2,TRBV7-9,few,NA,CASSLRQGYTF,TGTGCCAGCAGCTTAAGACAGGGCTACACCTTC
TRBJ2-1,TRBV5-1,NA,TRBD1,CASSGQGVTNEQFF,TGCGCCAGCAGCGGACAGGGGGTAACCAATGAGCAGTTCTTC
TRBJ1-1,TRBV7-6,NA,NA,CASSPRQVINTEAFF,TGTGCCAGCAGCCCCAGACAGGTGATAAACACTGAAGCTTTCTTT
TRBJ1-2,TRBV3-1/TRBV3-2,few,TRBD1,CASSRGTGGAEAYGYTF,TGTGCCAGCAGCCGCGGGACAGGGGGCGCGGAGGCCTATGGCTACACCTTC
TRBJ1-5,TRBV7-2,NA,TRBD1,CASSGPGQGNNQPQHF,TGTGCCAGCAGCGGACCGGGACAGGGTAACAATCAGCCCCAGCATTTT
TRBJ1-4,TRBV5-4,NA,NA,CASSLELGEKLFF,TGTGCCAGCAGCTTGGAATTGGGCGAAAAACTGTTTTTT
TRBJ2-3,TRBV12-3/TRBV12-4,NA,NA,CASSQRGTDTQYF,TGTGCCAGCAGTCAGCGGGGCACAGATACGCAGTATTTT
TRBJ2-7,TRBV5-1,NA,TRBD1,CASSLTGGEQYF,TGCGCCAGCAGCTTGACAGGGGGCGAGCAGTACTTC
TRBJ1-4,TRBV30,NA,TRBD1,CACPGGAGEKLFF,TGTGCCTGCCCAGGGGGCGCCGGGGAAAAACTGTTTTTT
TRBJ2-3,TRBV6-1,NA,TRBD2,CASSESFGTSGPRDTQYF,TGTGCCAGCAGTGAATCCTTCGGGACTAGCGGGCCCCGAGATACGCAGTATTTT
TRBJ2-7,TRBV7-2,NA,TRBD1,CASSTGQGLNEQYF,TGTGCCAGCAGCACGGGACAGGGGTTGAACGAGCAGTACTTC
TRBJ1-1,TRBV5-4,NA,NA,CASSLGQGRLNTEAFF,TGTGCCAGCAGCTTGGGGCAGGGGCGGCTGAACACTGAAGCTTTCTTT
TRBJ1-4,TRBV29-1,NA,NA,CSVLPDSDNEKLFF,TGCAGCGTTTTGCCGGACAGCGATAATGAAAAACTGTTTTTT
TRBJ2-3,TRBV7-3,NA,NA,CASSFGESTDTQYF,TGTGCCAGCAGCTTCGGGGAATCCACAGATACGCAGTATTTT
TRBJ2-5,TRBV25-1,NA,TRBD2,CASSAPTSTSGVTETQYF,TGTGCCAGCAGTGCTCCGACCTCAACTAGCGGGGTTACGGAGACCCAGTACTTC
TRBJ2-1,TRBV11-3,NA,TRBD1,CASSRDRHNEQFF,TGTGCCAGCAGCCGGGACAGACACAATGAGCAGTTCTTC
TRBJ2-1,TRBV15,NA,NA,CATSRVQGHRNQQFF,TGTGCCACCAGCAGAGTCCAGGGGCACCGCAATCAGCAGTTCTTC
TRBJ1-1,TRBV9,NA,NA,CASSVVGVNTEAFF,TGTGCCAGCAGCGTAGTTGGAGTGAACACTGAAGCTTTCTTT
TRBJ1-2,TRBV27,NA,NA,CASSLLGGSNYGYTF,TGTGCCAGCAGTTTATTGGGGGGGTCTAACTATGGCTACACCTTC
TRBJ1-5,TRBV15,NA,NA,CATSREGAWEYQPQHF,TGTGCCACCAGCAGAGAAGGGGCATGGGAATATCAGCCCCAGCATTTT
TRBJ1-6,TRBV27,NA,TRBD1,CASSPGQVDSPLHF,TGTGCCAGCAGTCCGGGACAGGTGGATTCACCCCTCCACTTT
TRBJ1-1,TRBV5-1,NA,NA,CASSLGRDTEAFF,TGCGCCAGCAGCTTGGGGCGGGACACTGAAGCTTTCTTT
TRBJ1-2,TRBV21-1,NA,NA,CASSKAGLDRDYGYTF,TGTGCCAGCAGCAAAGCTGGTTTGGACAGAGACTATGGCTACACCTTC
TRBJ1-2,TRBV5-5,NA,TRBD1,CASSLDLGDRVIPYTF,TGTGCCAGCAGCTTGGACCTTGGGGACAGGGTCATTCCTTACACCTTC
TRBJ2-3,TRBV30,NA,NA,CAWSGQRGDTQYF,TGTGCCTGGAGTGGGCAGAGGGGGGATACGCAGTATTTT
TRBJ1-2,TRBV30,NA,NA,CAWSLTGVGGYTF,TGTGCCTGGAGTTTAACCGGTGTGGGCGGCTACACCTTC
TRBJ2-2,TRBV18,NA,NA,CASSLWGQENTGELFF,TGTGCCAGCTCACTGTGGGGACAAGAGAACACCGGGGAGCTGTTTTTT
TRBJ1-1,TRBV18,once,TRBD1,CASSPRGGTAGTEAFF,TGTGCCAGCTCACCAAGAGGAGGGACAGCGGGCACTGAAGCTTTCTTT
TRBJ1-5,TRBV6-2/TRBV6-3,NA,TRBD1,CASSTGTGNQPQHF,TGTGCCAGCAGTACCGGGACAGGTAATCAGCCCCAGCATTTT
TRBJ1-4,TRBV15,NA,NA,CATSRDSDRSREKLFF,TGTGCCACCAGCAGAGATAGCGACAGGTCTAGGGAAAAACTGTTTTTT
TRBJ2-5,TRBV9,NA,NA,CASSVGTAQETQYF,TGTGCCAGCAGCGTGGGTACAGCCCAAGAGACCCAGTACTTC
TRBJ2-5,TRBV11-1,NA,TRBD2,CASSQRTSGGAETQYF,TGTGCCAGCAGCCAACGCACTAGCGGGGGGGCAGAGACCCAGTACTTC
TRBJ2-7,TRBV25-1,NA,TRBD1,CASSEGGTGGYEQYF,TGTGCCAGCAGTGAAGGAGGGACAGGGGGCTACGAGCAGTACTTC
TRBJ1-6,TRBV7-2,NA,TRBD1,CASSYSGTGADSPLHF,TGTGCCAGCAGCTATTCCGGGACAGGGGCCGATTCACCCCTCCACTTT
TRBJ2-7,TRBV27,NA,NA,CASSLRHRETEAYEQYF,TGTGCCAGCAGTTTACGGCACAGGGAGACCGAAGCCTACGAGCAGTACTTC
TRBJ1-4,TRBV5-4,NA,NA,CASSATPGTTPEKLFF,TGTGCCAGCAGCGCAACTCCGGGGACAACCCCTGAAAAACTGTTTTTT
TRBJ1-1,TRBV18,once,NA,CASSPAAGLMNTEAFF,TGTGCCAGCTCACCAGCGGCGGGGCTTATGAACACTGAAGCTTTCTTT
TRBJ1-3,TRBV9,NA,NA,CASSVVGVAGNTIYF,TGTGCCAGCAGCGTAGTCGGGGTCGCTGGAAACACCATATATTTT
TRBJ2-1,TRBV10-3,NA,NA,CAISESGLTRGDEQFF,TGTGCCATCAGTGAGTCTGGGCTGACCAGGGGTGATGAGCAGTTCTTC
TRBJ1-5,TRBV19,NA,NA,CASSTAGADQPQHF,TGTGCCAGTAGTACGGCAGGGGCGGATCAGCCCCAGCATTTT
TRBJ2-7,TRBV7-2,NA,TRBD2,CASSLAGVAYEQYF,TGTGCCAGCAGCCTGGCGGGGGTCGCCTACGAGCAGTACTTC
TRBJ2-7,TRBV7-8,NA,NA,CASSRLNPSYEQYF,TGTGCCAGCAGCAGACTGAATCCATCCTACGAGCAGTACTTC
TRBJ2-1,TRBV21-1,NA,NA,CASSNDWRTSGGHRLSYNEQFF,TGTGCCAGCAGCAACGACTGGAGGACTAGCGGGGGACACCGGCTAAGCTACAATGAGCAGTTCTTC
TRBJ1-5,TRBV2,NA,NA,CASRQDSSNQPQHF,TGTGCCAGCAGACAGGACAGTAGCAATCAGCCCCAGCATTTT
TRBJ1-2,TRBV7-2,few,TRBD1,CASSLVGTGAGYTF,TGTGCCAGCAGCTTAGTGGGGACAGGGGCTGGCTACACCTTC
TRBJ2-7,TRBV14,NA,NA,CASSQGSGVFYEQYF,TGTGCCAGCAGCCAGGGTTCAGGGGTCTTCTACGAGCAGTACTTC
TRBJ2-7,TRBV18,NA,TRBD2,CASSPGLAGAFSYEQYF,TGTGCCAGCTCACCCGGACTAGCGGGGGCCTTCTCCTACGAGCAGTACTTC
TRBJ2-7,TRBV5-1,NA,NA,CASSLLQSYEQYF,TGCGCCAGCAGCTTGTTGCAGTCCTACGAGCAGTACTTC